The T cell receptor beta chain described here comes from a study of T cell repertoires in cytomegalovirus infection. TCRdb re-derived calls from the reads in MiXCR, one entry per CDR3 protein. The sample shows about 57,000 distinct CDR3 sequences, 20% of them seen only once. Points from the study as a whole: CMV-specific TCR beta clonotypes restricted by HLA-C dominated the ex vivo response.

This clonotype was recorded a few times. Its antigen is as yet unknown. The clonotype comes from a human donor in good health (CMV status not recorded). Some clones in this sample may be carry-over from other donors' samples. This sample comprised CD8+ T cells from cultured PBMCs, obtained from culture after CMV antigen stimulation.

CDR3 region: CASSLGASYETQYF. The CDR3 DNA reads TGTGCCAGCAGCTTAGGAGCTTCCTATGAGACCCAGTACTTC. This chain joins TRBV7-2 and TRBJ2-5; D is undetermined. CDR3 length: 14 amino acids. Germline V gives CDR1 SGHTA, CDR2 FQGNSA. V lost 1 base and J 5 bases, leaving 11 bases between the germline ends.